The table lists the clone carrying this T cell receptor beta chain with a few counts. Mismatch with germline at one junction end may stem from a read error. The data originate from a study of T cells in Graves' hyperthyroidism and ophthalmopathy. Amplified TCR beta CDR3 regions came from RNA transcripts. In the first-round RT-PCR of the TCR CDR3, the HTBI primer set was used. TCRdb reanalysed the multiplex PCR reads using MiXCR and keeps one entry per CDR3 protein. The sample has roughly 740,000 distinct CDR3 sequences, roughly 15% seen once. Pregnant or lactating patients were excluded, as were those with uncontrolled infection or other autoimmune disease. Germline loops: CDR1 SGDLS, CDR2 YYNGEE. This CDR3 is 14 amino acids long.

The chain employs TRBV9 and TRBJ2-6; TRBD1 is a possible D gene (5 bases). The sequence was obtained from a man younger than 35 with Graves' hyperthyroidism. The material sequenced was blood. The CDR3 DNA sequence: TGTGCCAGCAGTGTAGGGGCCGGGGCCAACGTCCTGACTTTC. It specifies CASSVGAGANVLTF.